This T cell receptor (beta chain) was retrieved from a study of cytomegalovirus exposure and HLA in healthy donors. The CDR3 loop spans 16 amino acids. PCR amplification relied on 60 Vbeta primers (plus 13 Jbeta primers). TCRdb keeps only in-frame clones here, not all; method: immunoSEQ multiplex PCR. The sample records under 90,000 clones, 70% to 80% being singletons. Points on this clone: Its antigen is unidentified.

Notes on the study in general: A later analysis, which compared TCR beta chains of equal frequency, found the HLA-associated ones more clonally expanded. The authors assumed roughly uniform sequencing depth across donors for presence/absence analyses. Among immune exposure information, only CMV serostatus was available.

The material sequenced was PBMCs. The sequence was collected from a man in his forties in good health and CMV-seronegative. V and J are TRBV21-1 and TRBJ2-3; the listed D gene, TRBD1, was not tested against the DNA. TRBV21-1 is a documented pseudogene. The CDR3 region is CASSKGDRDYTDTQYF. Written as DNA, the CDR3 is TGTGCCAGCAGCAAAGGGGACAGGGACTACACAGATACGCAGTATTTT.